This passage covers 11 T cell receptor beta chains from one sample sequenced in a study of T cell repertoires in cytomegalovirus infection. TCRdb re-called the reads with MiXCR, one entry per CDR3 protein. This table holds 200,000 to 300,000 distinct CDR3 sequences, roughly 13% found once. The material sequenced was PBMCs. All receptors come from a human donor in good health (CMV status not recorded). Some clones in this sample may be carry-over from other donors' samples.

This clonotype was seen ten or more times. The J gene is TRBJ1-1, the V gene TRBV7-2; D remains unclear. V lost 6 bases to trimming and J lost 0 bases, with 5 bases between them. CDR1 and CDR2 (germline): SGHTA, FQGNSA. The CDR3 spans 12 residues. CDR3 sequence reads: CASSFMNTEAFF. Here the CDR3 DNA reads TGTGCCAGCAGTTTCATGAACACTGAAGCTTTCTTT.

The chain joins TRBV28 to TRBJ1-5; D is undetermined. This CDR3 has 15 amino acids. Looked up from germline, CDR1 is MDHEN and CDR2 is SYDVKM. V gave up 7 bases and J gave up 4 bases, with 17 bases separating them. The chain's CDR3 is CASNSPLGLNQPQHF. The CDR3 nucleotides read TGTGCCAGCAACTCGCCACTGGGCCTTAATCAGCCCCAGCATTTT.

In this sample, this clonotype turned up many times. The chain recombines TRBV7-6 with TRBJ2-7, with D perhaps matching TRBD2 (6 bases). Trimming removed 3 bases at V and 0 bases at J, with 9 bases between. Germline CDR1 SGHVS, CDR2 FNYEAQ. The CDR3 covers 14 residues. The CDR3 here is CASSFASASYEQYF. CDR3 coding DNA: TGTGCCAGCAGCTTTGCTAGCGCCTCCTACGAGCAGTACTTC.

This clonotype was recorded a few times. V usage is TRBV3-1 and J usage is TRBJ2-7; D gene uncertain. The CDR3 has 14 residues. The germline V and J ends were trimmed by 1 base and 3 bases, with 10 bases remaining between them. Per germline, CDR1 LGHDT and CDR2 YNNKEL (reference sequence). CDR3 coding DNA: TGTGCCAGCAGCCAAGTCGGCTATGGCTACGAGCAGTACTTC. Translating it yields CASSQVGYGYEQYF.

This clonotype was recorded at least ten times. The chain uses TRBV7-2 and TRBJ1-2; TRBD1 matches 10 bases. Unmatched junction bases numbered 0, after V lost 5 bases and J lost 0 bases. Germline V gene sequence: CDR1 SGHTA, CDR2 FQGNSA. The CDR3 runs 14 residues. CDR3 bases: TGTGCCAGCAGCGACAGGGGGCCTAACTATGGCTACACCTTC. This translates into CASSDRGPNYGYTF.

This clonotype showed up many times. The J gene is TRBJ2-1, the V gene TRBV7-3, with D possibly TRBD2 on 6 matching bases. Germline V CDR1 and CDR2: SGHTA, FQGTGA. The CDR3 spans 18 residues. Trimming shortened V by 6 bases and J by 3 bases, and 24 bases separated the two germline ends. The CDR3 protein is CASSTQTNSGEGYNEQFF. The CDR3 DNA reads TGTGCCAGCAGTACTCAAACCAATAGCGGAGAGGGCTACAATGAGCAGTTCTTC.

This clonotype was observed a few times. The chain recombines TRBV6-1 with TRBJ2-2; the D gene is possibly TRBD2 (5 bases). V gave up 2 bases and J gave up 7 bases, with 8 bases separating them. Per germline, CDR1 MNHNS and CDR2 SASEGT. CDR3 length: 13 residues. CDR3 sequence reads: CASSESGFGELFF. The CDR3 DNA reads TGTGCCAGCAGTGAATCGGGGTTCGGGGAGCTGTTTTTT.

The chain is built from TRBV2 and TRBJ2-5; possibly TRBD2 for D (7 bases). V shed 0 bases and J shed 4 bases, with 12 bases lying between them. CDR1 and CDR2 from the germline V gene are SNHLY and FYNNEI. The CDR3 runs 15 residues. CDR3 residues: CASSEAGGGGETQYF. For the CDR3, the DNA is TGTGCCAGCAGTGAAGCGGGAGGGGGGGGAGAGACCCAGTACTTC. Full variable domain (missing parts from reference TRBV2 and TRBJ2-5): EPEVTQTPSHQVTQMGQEVILRCVPISNHLYFYWYRQILGQKVEFLVSFYNNEISEKSEIFDDQFSVERPDGSNFTLKIRSTKLEDSAMYFCASSEAGGGGETQYFGPGTRLLVL.

The sample holds many counts of this clonotype. The chain couples TRBV7-2 to TRBJ2-7; tentatively, D is TRBD1 or TRBD2 (5 bases each). The germline V gene encodes CDR1 SGHTA and CDR2 FQGNSA. CDR3 length: 15 residues. The V end was cut by 2 bases, the J end by 3 bases, with 14 bases between. The DNA for the CDR3 is TGTGCCAGCAGCTTATTAGGGGCCGCGGGCTACGAGCAGTACTTC. Translating it yields CASSLLGAAGYEQYF.

In this sample, this clonotype turned up a few times. This chain links TRBV28 with TRBJ2-7; TRBD1 or TRBD2 may be the D gene (5 bases each). Germline loops: CDR1 MDHEN, CDR2 SYDVKM. The CDR3 loop spans 15 amino acids. V lost 3 bases to trimming and J lost 0 bases, with 12 bases between them. Here the CDR3 reads CASSFGTTGSYEQYF. CDR3 coding DNA: TGTGCCAGCAGTTTTGGGACCACGGGCTCCTACGAGCAGTACTTC. Filled out from reference TRBV28 and TRBJ2-7, the complete variable domain reads DVKVTQSSRYLVKRTGEKVFLECVQDMDHENMFWYRQDPGLGLRLIYFSYDVKMKEKGDIPEGYSVSREKKERFSLILESASTNQTSMYLCASSFGTTGSYEQYFGPGTRLTVT.

This clonotype was picked up a small number of times. The rearrangement links TRBV12-3 or TRBV12-4 to TRBJ1-5; 8 positions match TRBD1. The CDR3 extends over 16 amino acids. With V trimmed by 3 bases and J by 4 bases, 8 bases remained unmatched. This chain's CDR3 is CASSFSGQGWNQPQHF. Written as DNA, the CDR3 is TGTGCCAGCAGTTTTTCCGGACAGGGTTGGAATCAGCCCCAGCATTTT.